Reported below is one T cell receptor (beta chain). The antigen is undetermined. TCRbeta library preparation incorporated unique molecular identifiers. TCRdb independently ran MiXCR on the PCR reads; one entry per CDR3 protein. The sample contains about 980,000 distinct CDR3 sequences, roughly 29% of which appear only once. The germline V gene encodes CDR1 ENHRY and CDR2 SYGVKD. V shed 6 bases and J shed 0 bases, with 11 bases lying between them. The CDR3 covers 14 residues. The entry originates in a study of T-cell reconstitution after alpha-beta-depleted transplantation in children. General study findings and limits: When one year had passed after transplant, most T-cell counts and diversity came from newly produced T cells. By about two months after transplant, alpha-beta T cells reportedly arose from several hundred graft clones that had expanded.

The chain couples TRBV10-3 to TRBJ1-2; no reliable D call. The TCR comes from a boy under two years old who had a stem cell transplant for SCID, so the T cells may come from the graft donor. Sequencing used PBMCs, mostly from graft donor cells, obtained 360 days after TCRalphabeta/CD19-depleted stem cell transplant. CDR3 region: CAIRADGTNYGYTF. The CDR3 DNA sequence: TGTGCCATCAGAGCCGACGGTACTAACTATGGCTACACCTTC.